These T cell receptor beta chains were read from a single sample in a study of early stage breast cancer tumors. Using immunoSEQ multiplex PCR, the repertoire was profiled, and TCRdb retains in-frame clones only, with some absent. In the table there are 32,000 or so clones, about 70% of which are singletons. Specimen: blood. These receptors were collected from a person aged 45 to 59 with breast cancer. The CDR3 runs from the conserved cysteine through the conserved F or W. The D gene is left open where the match is weak. Clone size is not always given. Where it is, it says once, few, many or a class for expanded clones.

D gene,clone size,J gene,V gene,CDR3 DNA,CDR3 protein
.,.,TRBJ2-7,TRBV5-1,TGCGCCAGCAGCTTGGATACGGGTAGGGTGCGCGAGCAGTACTTC,CASSLDTGRVREQYF
.,few,TRBJ1-1,TRBV20-1,TGCAGTGCTCCCTATTACACTGAAGCTTTCTTT,CSAPYYTEAFF
.,.,TRBJ2-5,TRBV7-2,TGTGCCAGCAGCTTAGGTCCCTCGGGGGACGGGTTCGTAGAGACCCAGTACTTC,CASSLGPSGDGFVETQYF
TRBD2,.,TRBJ2-1,TRBV11-3,TGTGCCAGCAGCCGGGACGGGCGGGGGGATGAGCAGTTCTTC,CASSRDGRGDEQFF
.,.,TRBJ2-1,TRBV6-6,TGTGCCAGCAGAGGACCAACCTACAATGAGCAGTTCTTC,CASRGPTYNEQFF
.,few,TRBJ2-5,TRBV7-5,TGTGCCAGAAGCTTAGGGGGACTAGCGGGAGGGACCCAGTACTTC,CARSLGGLAGGTQYF
TRBD1,.,TRBJ2-1,TRBV6-1,TGTGCCACCACACCGGGACAGGGTCTTAATGAGCAGTTCTTC,CATTPGQGLNEQFF
.,.,TRBJ2-2,TRBV19,TGTGCCAGTAGTATAGGGGGCTCTAGGACCGGGGAGCTGTTTTTT,CASSIGGSRTGELFF
.,.,TRBJ2-1,TRBV27,TGTGCCAGCAGTTTAGATTGGCCAACCTCCTACAATGAGCAGTTCTTC,CASSLDWPTSYNEQFF
TRBD1,.,TRBJ1-3,TRBV7-8,TGTGCCAGCAGCTTAGGGGGACAGGGCTATGGAAACACCATATATTTT,CASSLGGQGYGNTIYF
.,few,TRBJ2-1,TRBV6-6,TGTGCCAGCAGTCGGGACTTAGACAATGAGCAGTTCTTC,CASSRDLDNEQFF
TRBD2,few,TRBJ2-1,TRBV10-1,TGCGCCAGCAGTGATCGTAGCGGGAGTCCCAATGAGCAGTTCTTC,CASSDRSGSPNEQFF
.,.,TRBJ2-2,TRBV14,TGTGCCAGCAGCCAAGCAGGGCAGGGCTTAATCGGGGAGCTGTTTTTT,CASSQAGQGLIGELFF
TRBD1,.,TRBJ1-1,TRBV30,TGTGCCTGGAGTGTACAAGGGACAGGAGAAATGAACACTGAAGCTTTCTTT,CAWSVQGTGEMNTEAFF
.,.,TRBJ2-5,TRBV15,TGTGCCACCAGCAGAGGGGGAGAAGAGACCCAGTACTTC,CATSRGGEETQYF
.,.,TRBJ2-5,TRBV7-9,TGTGCCAGCAGCTCAGAGTGGGGGACGCAAGAGACCCAGTACTTC,CASSSEWGTQETQYF
TRBD1,.,TRBJ1-4,TRBV2,TGTGCCAGCAAAAGGGAGACAGGGGCGGTTGGGAAACTGTTTTTT,CASKRETGAVGKLFF
.,.,TRBJ1-2,TRBV30,TGTGCCTGGAGTCCCCCGAGCGCTGGCTACTATGGCTACACCTTC,CAWSPPSAGYYGYTF
.,.,TRBJ1-3,TRBV5-4,TGTGCCAGCAGCCCTCCGGGACAACCTTCTGGAAACACCATATATTTT,CASSPPGQPSGNTIYF
TRBD1,.,TRBJ2-4,TRBV5-1,TGCGCCAGCAGCGCCCAGGGGGTTGTAAACATTCAGTACTTC,CASSAQGVVNIQYF
.,few,TRBJ1-1,TRBV7-2,TGTGCCAGCAGCCCAAGCAGGGAGACTGAAGCTTTCTTT,CASSPSRETEAFF
.,.,TRBJ2-3,TRBV11-3,TGTGCCAGCAGCCGAAGGGGAGTCACAGATACGCAGTATTTT,CASSRRGVTDTQYF
TRBD1,.,TRBJ2-5,TRBV2,TGTGCCAGCAGTGAGGGGACAGGGATCCAAGAGACCCAGTACTTC,CASSEGTGIQETQYF
.,.,TRBJ2-7,TRBV5-1,TGCGCCAGCAGCCCGTCCTCCGGGAGTAGAAACGAGCAGTACTTC,CASSPSSGSRNEQYF
.,.,TRBJ2-2,TRBV7-9,TGTGCCAGCAGCTTACCCAATCGGCCCGGGGAGCTGTTTTTT,CASSLPNRPGELFF
TRBD2,.,TRBJ2-3,TRBV9,TGTGCCAGCAGAGGCGTGGGCGGGAGCGCAGATACGCAGTATTTT,CASRGVGGSADTQYF
TRBD1,.,TRBJ1-1,TRBV2,TGTGCCAGCAGTCCTCAGGGGGCGTACACTGAAGCTTTCTTT,CASSPQGAYTEAFF
.,.,TRBJ2-6,TRBV2,TGTGCCAGCAGTGCAAGAGGTGGTGGGGCCAACGTCCTGACTTTC,CASSARGGGANVLTF
TRBD2,.,TRBJ2-5,TRBV7-2,TGTGCCAGCAGCTTAGTAGTGGGGGGGAGGACCCAGTACTTC,CASSLVVGGRTQYF